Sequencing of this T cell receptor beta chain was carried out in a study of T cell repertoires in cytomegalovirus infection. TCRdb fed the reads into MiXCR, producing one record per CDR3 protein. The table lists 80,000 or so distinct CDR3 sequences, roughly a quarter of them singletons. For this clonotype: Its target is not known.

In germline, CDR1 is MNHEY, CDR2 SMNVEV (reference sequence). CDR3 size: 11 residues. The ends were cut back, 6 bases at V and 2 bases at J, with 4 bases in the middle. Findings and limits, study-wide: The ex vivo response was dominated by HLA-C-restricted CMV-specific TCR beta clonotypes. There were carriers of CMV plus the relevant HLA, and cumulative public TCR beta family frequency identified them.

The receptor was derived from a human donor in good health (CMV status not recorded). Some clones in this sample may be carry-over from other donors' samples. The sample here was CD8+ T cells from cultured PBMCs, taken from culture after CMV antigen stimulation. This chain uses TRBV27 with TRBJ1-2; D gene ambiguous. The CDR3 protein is CASRLNYGYTF. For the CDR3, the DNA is TGTGCCAGCAGACTGAACTATGGCTACACCTTC.